The entry below gives a single T cell receptor (beta chain) sequence along with its context. Treatment reported: roughly 20 received Ad26.COV2.S at low or high dose, single or two shots; about 5 received placebo; per-sample allocation not given. It was on day 63 after the first vaccine or placebo injection that samples were taken. The source of the sample is a study of Ad26.COV2.S vaccination and SARS-CoV-2 variants. Using immunoSEQ multiplex PCR, the repertoire was profiled, and TCRdb retains in-frame clones only, with some absent. The repertoire consists of about 350,000 clones, with 88% occurring once and the leading ten covering 6.4%. The CDR3 consists of 16 residues. Between the trimmed V and J ends, which lost 5 bases and 2 bases, there was a span of 15 bases. CDR1 SEHNR and CDR2 FQNEAQ come from the germline V gene (reference sequence).

V is TRBV7-9 and J is TRBJ2-2; TRBD2 is a possible D gene (7 bases). The sequence came from a person aged 18-60 years who received the Ad26.COV2.S COVID-19 vaccine or a placebo. The sequencing here drew on peripheral blood, taken in a trial of Ad26.COV2.S vaccine versus placebo. CDR3 sequence reads: CASSLWGGPNTGELFF. Written as DNA, the CDR3 is TGTGCCAGCAGCCTATGGGGGGGCCCTAACACCGGGGAGCTGTTTTTT.